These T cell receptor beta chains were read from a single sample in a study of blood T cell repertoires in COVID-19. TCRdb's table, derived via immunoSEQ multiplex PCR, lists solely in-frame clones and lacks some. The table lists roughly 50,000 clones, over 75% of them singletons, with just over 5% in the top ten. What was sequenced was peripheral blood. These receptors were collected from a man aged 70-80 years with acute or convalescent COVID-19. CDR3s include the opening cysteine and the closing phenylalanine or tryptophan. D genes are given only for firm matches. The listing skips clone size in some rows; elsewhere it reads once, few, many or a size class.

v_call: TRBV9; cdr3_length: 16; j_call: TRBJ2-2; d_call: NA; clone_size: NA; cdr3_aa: CASSVLGHPNTGELFF; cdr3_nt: TGTGCCAGCAGCGTACTGGGACACCCGAACACCGGGGAGCTGTTTTTT
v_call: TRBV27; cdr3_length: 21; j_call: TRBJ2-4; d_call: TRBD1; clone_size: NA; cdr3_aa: CASSLSTPGTGGSIAKNIQYF; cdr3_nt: TGTGCCAGCAGTTTATCGACTCCCGGGACAGGGGGGTCAATAGCCAAAAACATTCAGTACTTC
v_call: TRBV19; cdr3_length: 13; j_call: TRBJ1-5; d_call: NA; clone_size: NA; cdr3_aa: CASKHAGSQPQHF; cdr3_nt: TGTGCCAGCAAACACGCGGGCAGTCAGCCCCAGCATTTT
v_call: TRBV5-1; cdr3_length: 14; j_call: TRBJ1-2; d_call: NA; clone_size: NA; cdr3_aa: CASSLGQDRGGYTF; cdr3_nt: TGCGCCAGCAGCTTGGGACAGGACCGAGGTGGCTACACCTTC
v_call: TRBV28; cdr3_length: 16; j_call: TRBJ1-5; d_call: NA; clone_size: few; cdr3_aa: CASSQRAGYGNQPQHF; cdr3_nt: TGTGCCAGCAGTCAGCGTGCGGGGTATGGCAATCAGCCCCAGCATTTT
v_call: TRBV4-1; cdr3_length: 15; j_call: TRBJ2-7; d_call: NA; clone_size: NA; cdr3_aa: CASSRGSGVGYEQYF; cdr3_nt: TGCGCCAGCAGCCGAGGGTCCGGTGTGGGCTACGAGCAGTACTTC
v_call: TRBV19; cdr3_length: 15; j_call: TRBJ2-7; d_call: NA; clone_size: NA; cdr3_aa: CASSISLRTDYEQYF; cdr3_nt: TGTGCCAGTAGTATTTCCCTCCGGACAGACTACGAGCAGTACTTC
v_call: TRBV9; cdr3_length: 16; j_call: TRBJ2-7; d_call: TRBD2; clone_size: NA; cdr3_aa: CASSLRLAGGTGEQYF; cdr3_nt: TGTGCCAGCAGCCTTCGACTAGCGGGGGGTACTGGAGAGCAGTACTTC
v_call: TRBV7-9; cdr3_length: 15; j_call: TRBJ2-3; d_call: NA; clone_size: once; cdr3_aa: CASSLEGGGTDTQYF; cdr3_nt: TGTGCCAGCAGCTTAGAGGGCGGGGGCACAGATACGCAGTATTTT
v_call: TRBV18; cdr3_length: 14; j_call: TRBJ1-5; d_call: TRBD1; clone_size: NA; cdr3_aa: CASSLQGLDQPQHF; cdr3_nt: TGTGCCAGCTCACTACAGGGGTTGGATCAGCCCCAGCATTTT
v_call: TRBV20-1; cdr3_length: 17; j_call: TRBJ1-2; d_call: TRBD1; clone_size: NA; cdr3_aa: CSASDWGQGTFNYGYTF; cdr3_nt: TGCAGTGCTAGTGATTGGGGACAGGGGACCTTCAACTATGGCTACACCTTC
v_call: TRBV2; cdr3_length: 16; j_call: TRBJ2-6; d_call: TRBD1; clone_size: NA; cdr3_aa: CASSATGFAGANVLTF; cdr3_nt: TGTGCCAGCAGTGCGACAGGGTTCGCTGGGGCCAACGTCCTGACTTTC
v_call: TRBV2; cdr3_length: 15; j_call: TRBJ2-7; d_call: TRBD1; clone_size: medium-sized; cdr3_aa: CASTQGWRASYEQYF; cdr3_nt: TGTGCCAGCACACAGGGGTGGCGGGCCTCCTACGAGCAGTACTTC
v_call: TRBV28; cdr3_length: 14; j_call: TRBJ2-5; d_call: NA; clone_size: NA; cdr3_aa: CASSTTGMRETQYF; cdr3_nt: TGTGCCAGCAGTACGACAGGAATGCGGGAGACCCAGTACTTC
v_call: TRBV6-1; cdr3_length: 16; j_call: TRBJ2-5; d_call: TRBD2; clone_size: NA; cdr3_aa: CASSGLERGFQETQYF; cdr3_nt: TGTGCCAGCAGTGGTCTAGAGCGGGGGTTCCAAGAGACCCAGTACTTC
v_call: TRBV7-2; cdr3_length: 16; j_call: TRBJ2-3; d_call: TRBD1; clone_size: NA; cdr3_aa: CASSLVGTGSTDTQYF; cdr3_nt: TGTGCCAGCAGCTTAGTCGGGACAGGGTCGACAGATACGCAGTATTTT
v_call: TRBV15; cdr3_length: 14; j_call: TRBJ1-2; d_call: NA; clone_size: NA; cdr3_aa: CATSTGTSRSGYTF; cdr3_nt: TGTGCCACCAGCACTGGGACTTCCCGGAGCGGCTACACCTTC